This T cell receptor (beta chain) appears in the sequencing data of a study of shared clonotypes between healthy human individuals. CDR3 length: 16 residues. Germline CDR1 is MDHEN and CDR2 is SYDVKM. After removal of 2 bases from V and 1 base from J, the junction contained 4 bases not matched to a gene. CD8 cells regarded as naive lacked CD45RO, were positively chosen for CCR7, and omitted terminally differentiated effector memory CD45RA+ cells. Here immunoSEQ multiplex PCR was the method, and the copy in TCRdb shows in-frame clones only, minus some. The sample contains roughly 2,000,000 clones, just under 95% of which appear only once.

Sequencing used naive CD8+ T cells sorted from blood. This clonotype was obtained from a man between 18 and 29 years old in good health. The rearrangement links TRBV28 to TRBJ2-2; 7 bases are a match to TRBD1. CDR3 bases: TGTGCCAGCAGTTTAACCACAGGGGTGAACACCGGGGAGCTGTTTTTT. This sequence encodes CASSLTTGVNTGELFF.